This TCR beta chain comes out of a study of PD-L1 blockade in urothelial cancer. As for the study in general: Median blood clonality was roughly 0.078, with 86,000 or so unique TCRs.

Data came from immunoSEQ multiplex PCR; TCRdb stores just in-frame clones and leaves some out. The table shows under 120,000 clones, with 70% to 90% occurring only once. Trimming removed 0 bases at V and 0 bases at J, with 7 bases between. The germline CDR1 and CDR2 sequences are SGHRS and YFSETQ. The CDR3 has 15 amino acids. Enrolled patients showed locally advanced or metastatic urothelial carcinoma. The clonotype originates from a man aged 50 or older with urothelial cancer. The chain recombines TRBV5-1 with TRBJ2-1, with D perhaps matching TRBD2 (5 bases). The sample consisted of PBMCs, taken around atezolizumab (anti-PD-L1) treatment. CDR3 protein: CASSLDSVSYNEQFF. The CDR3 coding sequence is TGCGCCAGCAGCTTGGATAGCGTCTCCTACAATGAGCAGTTCTTC.